This is a list of T cell receptor beta chains from one sample in a study of siplizumab effects on memory and regulatory T cells. Produced via immunoSEQ multiplex PCR; TCRdb's table is partial and in-frame only. The sample lists approximately 92,000 clones; 85% to 95% were seen once. Specimen: non-Treg CD4+ T cells sorted from blood. Source of these receptors: a human donor in good health. Both conserved end residues are part of each CDR3. The D gene is left open where the match is weak. Some rows mark clone size as missing; the rest say once, few, many or name a class of expanded clone.

clone_size	v_call	d_call	j_call	cdr3_aa	cdr3_nt
-	TRBV5-5	-	TRBJ2-7	CASSFSSASNIYEQYF	TGTGCCAGCAGCTTCTCTAGCGCGAGTAATATCTACGAGCAGTACTTC
-	TRBV9	-	TRBJ2-7	CASSVSSNSYEQYF	TGTGCCAGCAGCGTATCCAGTAACTCCTACGAGCAGTACTTC
-	TRBV28	-	TRBJ1-5	CASSSPPNQPQHF	TGTGCCAGCAGTTCCCCCCCTAATCAGCCCCAGCATTTT
once	TRBV10-2	-	TRBJ1-2	CASSEPTFRDGTDSGGYTF	TGCGCCAGCAGTGAGCCGACATTCCGGGACGGAACAGATTCGGGTGGCTACACCTTC
-	TRBV14	-	TRBJ2-7	CASSEQTAPLSEQYF	TGTGCCAGCAGCGAACAGACGGCTCCGTTAAGCGAGCAGTACTTC
-	TRBV5-5	-	TRBJ1-1	CASSLAANTEAFF	TGTGCCAGCAGCTTGGCAGCGAACACTGAAGCTTTCTTT
-	TRBV15	TRBD2	TRBJ2-5	CATSRGTSGRGETQYF	TGTGCCACCAGCAGGGGGACTAGCGGGAGGGGAGAGACCCAGTACTTC
-	TRBV7-3	-	TRBJ2-1	CASSDSTSSYNEQFF	TGTGCCAGCAGCGACTCAACGAGCTCCTACAATGAGCAGTTCTTC
once	TRBV27	-	TRBJ1-5	CASSRTGTQSGQPQHF	TGTGCCAGCAGCCGCACCGGGACCCAGTCAGGGCAGCCCCAGCATTTT
-	TRBV19	-	TRBJ2-7	CASSIALERVYEQYF	TGTGCCAGTAGTATAGCGTTGGAGCGAGTGTACGAGCAGTACTTC
-	TRBV11-1	TRBD1	TRBJ1-2	CASSPTLDRAYGYTF	TGTGCCAGCAGCCCCACCTTGGACAGGGCTTATGGCTACACCTTC
-	TRBV20-1	-	TRBJ2-7	CSARDSYEQYF	TGCAGTGCTAGAGACAGCTACGAGCAGTACTTC
-	TRBV5-4	-	TRBJ1-2	CASSFFPEKSTF	TGTGCCAGCAGCTTTTTTCCTGAAAAGAGCACCTTC
-	TRBV4-1	-	TRBJ2-5	CASSHLGRDPQETQYF	TGCGCCAGCAGCCACCTGGGCAGGGATCCCCAAGAGACCCAGTACTTC
-	TRBV5-4	-	TRBJ2-3	CASSLVSGPTDTQYF	TGTGCCAGCAGCTTGGTGAGCGGGCCAACAGATACGCAGTATTTT
-	TRBV18	-	TRBJ2-2	CASPSGGQTNTGELFF	TGTGCCAGCCCCTCCGGGGGCCAAACGAACACCGGGGAGCTGTTTTTT
-	TRBV27	-	TRBJ2-1	CASSSQTGIYNEQFF	TGTGCCAGCAGTTCTCAGACAGGAATCTACAATGAGCAGTTCTTC
-	TRBV27	-	TRBJ2-3	CASSPLRGVGTDTQYF	TGTGCCAGCAGTCCCCTCCGAGGGGTGGGCACAGATACGCAGTATTTT
-	TRBV19	TRBD1	TRBJ1-5	CASSTKRTGVSNQPQHF	TGTGCCAGTAGTACAAAACGGACAGGGGTAAGCAATCAGCCCCAGCATTTT
-	TRBV5-1	-	TRBJ1-5	CASSLGLQGHQHF	TGCGCCAGCAGCCTGGGACTTCAGGGGCACCAGCATTTT
-	TRBV28	-	TRBJ1-5	CASTSDVIRDKARPQHF	TGTGCCAGCACCTCAGACGTCATTCGGGACAAGGCTCGGCCCCAGCATTTT
-	TRBV6-5	TRBD2	TRBJ2-1	CASSYSGGPYEQFF	TGTGCCAGCAGTTACTCGGGAGGGCCGTATGAGCAGTTCTTC
-	TRBV6-1	-	TRBJ1-2	CASSFSTNYGYTF	TGTGCCAGCAGCTTCAGTACTAACTATGGCTACACCTTC
-	TRBV7-9	-	TRBJ1-5	CASSLGQHQPQHF	TGTGCCAGCAGCTTGGGGCAGCATCAGCCCCAGCATTTT
-	TRBV19	-	TRBJ2-5	CASSIQGVGETQYF	TGTGCCAGTAGTATACAGGGTGTGGGTGAGACCCAGTACTTC
-	TRBV7-3	-	TRBJ2-7	CASSGGNSYEQYF	TGTGCCAGCAGCGGGGGGAATTCCTACGAGCAGTACTTC
-	TRBV11-2	-	TRBJ1-1	CASSLVSGTEAFF	TGTGCCAGCAGCTTAGTATCCGGCACTGAAGCTTTCTTT
-	TRBV29-1	TRBD2	TRBJ2-7	CSVRRAGAVEQYF	TGCAGCGTTCGTAGGGCGGGAGCGGTCGAGCAGTACTTC
-	TRBV6-1	TRBD1	TRBJ1-3	CASSEVRGGNTIYF	TGTGCCAGCAGTGAAGTAAGAGGGGGCAACACCATATATTTT
-	TRBV29-1	-	TRBJ2-1	CSVADYNEQFF	TGCAGCGTTGCAGATTACAATGAGCAGTTCTTC
-	TRBV4-1	-	TRBJ2-3	CASSPKFRNVPDTQYF	TGCGCCAGCAGCCCTAAATTCCGGAACGTCCCAGATACGCAGTATTTT
-	TRBV11-2	-	TRBJ1-4	CASSFRDRQSEKLFF	TGTGCCAGCAGCTTCCGTGACAGGCAGTCTGAAAAACTGTTTTTT
once	TRBV7-3	-	TRBJ2-7	CASSQSGLKDYEQYF	TGTGCCAGCAGCCAATCGGGACTGAAGGATTACGAGCAGTACTTC
-	TRBV28	-	TRBJ1-4	CASIEQLGEKLFF	TGTGCCTCTATAGAGCAGTTGGGGGAAAAACTGTTTTTT
-	TRBV30	-	TRBJ1-6	CAWTSRGINSPLHF	TGTGCCTGGACTAGTCGAGGCATCAATTCACCCCTCCACTTT
-	TRBV28	-	TRBJ2-7	CATRVGARGEPHF	TGTGCCACCAGGGTCGGGGCCAGGGGGGAACCTCACTTC
-	TRBV5-1	TRBD2	TRBJ2-3	CASSLSGRADTQYF	TGCGCCAGCAGCTTAAGCGGGAGGGCAGATACGCAGTATTTT
once	TRBV5-4	-	TRBJ2-3	CASSFGGRDTQYF	TGTGCCAGCAGCTTCGGGGGCAGAGATACGCAGTATTTT
-	TRBV12-5	-	TRBJ2-3	CASGSGDTQYF	TGTGCTAGTGGTTCAGGAGATACGCAGTATTTT
-	TRBV30	-	TRBJ1-2	CAWTQRRRANYGYTF	TGTGCCTGGACCCAAAGGAGGAGAGCTAACTATGGCTACACCTTC
-	TRBV19	-	TRBJ2-5	CASSPEGPGRRQETQYF	TGTGCCAGTAGTCCGGAGGGGCCGGGTAGACGGCAAGAGACCCAGTACTTC
-	TRBV5-1	-	TRBJ2-1	CASSLVTGPITEQFF	TGCGCCAGCAGCTTGGTGACGGGGCCGATTACTGAGCAGTTCTTC
-	TRBV7-3	TRBD2	TRBJ2-5	CASSLAGGLVETQYF	TGTGCCAGCAGCTTAGCGGGAGGGCTGGTGGAGACCCAGTACTTC
-	TRBV5-6	TRBD1	TRBJ1-1	CASSPGTGLSNTEAFF	TGTGCCAGCAGCCCCGGGACAGGCCTATCTAACACTGAAGCTTTCTTT
-	TRBV7-8	-	TRBJ1-2	CASSGVQGGYGYTF	TGTGCCAGTAGTGGAGTACAGGGAGGCTATGGCTACACCTTC
-	TRBV7-9	-	TRBJ2-1	CASSPSNNEQFF	TGTGCCAGCAGCCCATCCAACAATGAGCAGTTCTTC
-	TRBV15	-	TRBJ1-1	CATSRVDIVTEAFF	TGTGCCACCAGCAGAGTCGATATAGTCACTGAAGCTTTCTTT
-	TRBV6-5	TRBD2	TRBJ2-3	CASRRTSLADTQYF	TGTGCCAGCCGACGGACTAGCCTGGCAGATACGCAGTATTTT
-	TRBV28	-	TRBJ2-1	CASSLGRPGEQFF	TGTGCCAGCAGTCTGGGGAGGCCGGGTGAGCAGTTCTTC
-	TRBV18	TRBD1	TRBJ2-7	CASSSGQGDEQYF	TGTGCCAGCTCATCGGGACAGGGGGACGAGCAGTACTTC
-	TRBV5-1	TRBD1	TRBJ2-1	CASSLAGTGGYNEQFF	TGCGCCAGCAGCTTGGCCGGGACAGGGGGATACAATGAGCAGTTCTTC
-	TRBV6-5	TRBD1	TRBJ2-1	CASSSKGTGVYNEQFF	TGTGCCAGCAGTTCTAAGGGGACAGGGGTCTACAATGAGCAGTTCTTC
-	TRBV6-5	TRBD2	TRBJ2-3	CASSYRTSGTDTQYF	TGTGCCAGCAGTTACAGGACTAGCGGCACAGATACGCAGTATTTT
-	TRBV16	-	TRBJ1-3	CASSQGVLSGNTIYF	TGTGCCAGCAGCCAAGGGGTTCTCTCTGGAAACACCATATATTTT
-	TRBV6-6	TRBD1	TRBJ1-1	CASSYSGTAGTEAFF	TGTGCCAGCAGTTACTCCGGGACAGCGGGCACTGAAGCTTTCTTT